The sequence of this T cell receptor (beta chain) was determined in a study of OX40 agonist ivuxolimab in advanced cancers. Study overall: An anti-OX40 (CD134) antibody with agonistic activity, ivuxolimab, was administered to patients. Recorded diagnoses for dose-escalation patients were hepatocellular carcinoma, melanoma, renal cell or head and neck cancer. Regarding the study as a whole: At 0.1 to 3.0 mg/kg and by week 6, clonal expansion occurred in CD4+ and CD8+ blood T cells.

As regards this clone: What it recognizes is unknown.

The protocol was immunoSEQ multiplex PCR, while the TCRdb copy is restricted to in-frame clones and leaves out a portion. This sample has about 91,000 clones, with just over 85% found just once. CDR3 length: 11 residues. Trimming shortened V by 5 bases and J by 6 bases, and 6 bases separated the two germline ends. Per germline, CDR1 SGHRS and CDR2 YFSETQ. Individuals having autoimmune disease history or systemic immunosuppression were not enrolled. V and J are TRBV5-1 and TRBJ1-3; D ambiguous. The sample in question was CD4+ or CD8+ T cells sorted from blood, obtained in a trial of the OX40 agonist ivuxolimab. This receptor was taken from an adult with an advanced solid tumor such as melanoma, head and neck, liver or kidney cancer. The CDR3 DNA is TGCGCCAGCAGTCTTCCAAACACCATATATTTT. Protein: CASSLPNTIYF.